The source of this TCR beta chain is a study of T cell responses to AZD1222 COVID-19 vaccine. The assay was immunoSEQ multiplex PCR, and TCRdb's table has in-frame clones only and misses some. This table holds over 110,000 clones, around 90% found once. This CDR3 is built from 13 residues. The ends were cut back, 5 bases at V and 1 base at J, with 8 bases in the middle. Germline values: CDR1 SGHTA, CDR2 FQGTGA. The sequences come from peripheral blood, collected on day 0 of AZD1222 vaccination. The receptor was derived from an adult in good health. This chain uses TRBV7-3 with TRBJ1-1; D gene unclear. The CDR3 loop reads CASSQTQNTEAFF. In DNA, the CDR3 is TGTGCCAGCAGCCAGACACAGAACACTGAAGCTTTCTTT.